A selection of T cell receptor beta chains follows, all from one sample in a study of blood T cell repertoires in COVID-19. Here immunoSEQ multiplex PCR was the method, and the copy in TCRdb shows in-frame clones only, minus some. The sample shows under 250,000 clones, roughly 90% of them seen only once. The specimen was PBMCs or T cells enriched from blood (not recorded which). The receptors shown here come from a woman in her twenties or thirties with acute COVID-19. Both conserved end residues are trimmed from each CDR3.

TRBJ2-1 | TRBV12-3/TRBV12-4 | ASSLGRGNEQF
TRBJ2-7 | TRBV10-3 | AISEFETGSYEQY
TRBJ1-5 | TRBV30 | AWSGTGVGQPQH
TRBJ1-3 | TRBV18 | ASSPPAGTIY
TRBJ1-1 | TRBV7-6 | ASSLLVGANTEAF
TRBJ2-7 | TRBV6-1 | ASTPRDSSYEQY
TRBJ2-3 | TRBV30 | AWSIAGGRDTQY
TRBJ2-7 | TRBV29-1 | SVEGQTYEQY
TRBJ2-1 | TRBV11-2 | ASSLSLAGYNEQF
TRBJ2-3 | TRBV29-1 | SVDGQPYHTDTQY
TRBJ2-7 | TRBV14 | ASSPYSGGPYEQY
TRBJ2-6 | TRBV28 | ASSKLRGSGANVLT
TRBJ2-1 | TRBV27 | ASSRVYNEQF
TRBJ2-1 | TRBV19 | ATCRVSGNEQF
TRBJ2-7 | TRBV6-5 | ASSFGTGPSYEQY
TRBJ2-1 | TRBV2 | ASSGGGTGNSWNEQF
TRBJ1-4 | TRBV6-5 | ASSYSGTGAPEKLF